This T cell receptor (beta chain) was observed in a study of blood T cell repertoires in COVID-19. Profiled with immunoSEQ multiplex PCR; TCRdb holds only in-frame clones, not every one. The sample lists fewer than 250,000 clones, around nine tenths occurring once. Between the trimmed V and J ends, which lost 1 base and 3 bases, there was a span of 7 bases. The germline V gene has CDR1 GTSNPN and CDR2 SVGIG (reference sequence). The CDR3 spans 12 residues. In this sample, this clone turned up a few times. The source is a woman in her fifties or sixties with acute COVID-19. This chain uses TRBV30 with TRBJ2-7, with D unresolved. The specimen sequenced was PBMCs or T cells enriched from blood (not recorded which). CDR3 residues: CAWSGAFYEQYF. The CDR3 nucleotides read TGTGCCTGGAGTGGGGCATTCTACGAGCAGTACTTC.